This entry is about one T cell receptor (beta chain). The target antigen is unknown. The data are from a study of shared clonotypes between healthy human individuals. Study context: Each donor contributed plates that comprised three CD4 naive, three CD4 memory, two CD8 naive and one CD8 memory. Study outcomes and limitations: Owing to a small donor count, the genetic and exposure-history diversity represented was limited. The study found about 5% of naive CD4 clonotypes shared across a handful of donors.

Libraries were prepared by immunoSEQ multiplex PCR; TCRdb keeps only in-frame clonotypes and omits some of them. The sample has 2,100,000 or so clones; approximately 96% are singletons. The authors divided CD4+ cells into CD45RA+ naive and CD45RA-negative memory subsets. This CDR3 contains 17 residues. Deletions cut 0 bases from V and 6 bases from J, with 17 bases between. Germline V gene data show CDR1 as LNHNV and CDR2 as YYDKDF (reference sequence). The clonotype originates from a man younger than 35 in good health. V is TRBV15 and J is TRBJ2-2; D is perhaps TRBD1 (6 bases). Sequenced: naive CD4+ T cells sorted from blood. The subset: CD45RA+ positively selected. This CDR3 is CATSRDPTGRMSGELFF. The CDR3 DNA reads as TGTGCCACCAGCAGAGATCCCACAGGGCGAATGTCCGGGGAGCTGTTTTTT.